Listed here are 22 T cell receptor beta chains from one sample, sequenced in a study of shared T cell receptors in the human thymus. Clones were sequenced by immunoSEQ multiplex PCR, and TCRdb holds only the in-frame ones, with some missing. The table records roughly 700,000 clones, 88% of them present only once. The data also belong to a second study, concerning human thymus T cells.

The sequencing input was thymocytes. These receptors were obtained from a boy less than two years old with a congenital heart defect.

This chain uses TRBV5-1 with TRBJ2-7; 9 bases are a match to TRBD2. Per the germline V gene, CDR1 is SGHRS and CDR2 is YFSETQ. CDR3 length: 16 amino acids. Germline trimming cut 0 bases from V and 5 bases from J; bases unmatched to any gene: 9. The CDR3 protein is CASSLARLAGWDEQYF. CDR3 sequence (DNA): TGCGCCAGCAGCTTGGCGCGGCTAGCGGGATGGGACGAGCAGTACTTC.

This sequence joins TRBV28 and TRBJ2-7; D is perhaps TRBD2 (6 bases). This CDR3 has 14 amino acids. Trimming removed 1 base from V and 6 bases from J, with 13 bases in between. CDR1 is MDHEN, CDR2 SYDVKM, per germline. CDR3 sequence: CASSLYPRGLEQYF. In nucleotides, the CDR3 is TGTGCCAGCAGTTTATATCCTAGGGGACTCGAGCAGTACTTC.

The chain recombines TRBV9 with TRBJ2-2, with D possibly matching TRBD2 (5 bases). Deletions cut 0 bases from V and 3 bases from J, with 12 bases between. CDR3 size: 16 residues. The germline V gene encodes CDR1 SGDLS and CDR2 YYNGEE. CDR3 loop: CASSVGEGLDTGELFF. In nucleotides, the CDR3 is TGTGCCAGCAGCGTAGGTGAGGGTTTGGACACCGGGGAGCTGTTTTTT.

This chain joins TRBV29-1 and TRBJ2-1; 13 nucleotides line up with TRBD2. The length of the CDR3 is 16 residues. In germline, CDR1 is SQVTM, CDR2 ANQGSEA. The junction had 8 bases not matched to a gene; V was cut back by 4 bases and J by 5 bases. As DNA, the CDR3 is TGCAGCGTTGTGGGACTAGCGGGGTATGGCGACAATGAGCAGTTCTTC. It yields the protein CSVVGLAGYGDNEQFF.

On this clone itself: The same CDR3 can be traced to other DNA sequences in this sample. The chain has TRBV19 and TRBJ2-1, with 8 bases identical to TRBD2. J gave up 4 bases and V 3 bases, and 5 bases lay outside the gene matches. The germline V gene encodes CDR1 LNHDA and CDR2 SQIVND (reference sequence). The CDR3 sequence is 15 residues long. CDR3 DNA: TGTGCCAGTAGTATTAGTCTAGCGGGTTACAATGAGCAGTTCTTC. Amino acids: CASSISLAGYNEQFF.

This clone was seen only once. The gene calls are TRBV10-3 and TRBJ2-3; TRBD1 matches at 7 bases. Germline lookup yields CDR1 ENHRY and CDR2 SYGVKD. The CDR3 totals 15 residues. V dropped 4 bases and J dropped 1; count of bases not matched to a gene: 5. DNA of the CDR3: TGTGCCATCAGTGGGGGGACAGCGGGCACAGATACGCAGTATTTT. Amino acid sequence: CAISGGTAGTDTQYF.

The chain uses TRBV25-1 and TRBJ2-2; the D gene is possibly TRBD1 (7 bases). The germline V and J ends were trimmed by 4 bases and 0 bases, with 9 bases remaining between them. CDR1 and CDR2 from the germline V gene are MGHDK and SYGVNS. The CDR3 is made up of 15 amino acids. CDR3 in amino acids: CASSGRGPNTGELFF. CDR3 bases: TGTGCCAGCAGTGGGAGGGGGCCGAACACCGGGGAGCTGTTTTTT.

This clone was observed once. The CDR3 bases are TGCGCCAGCAGCTCGAAGGCGCGGACTAGCGGACCATTGGAGCAGTACTTC. Protein sequence: CASSSKARTSGPLEQYF. This chain connects TRBV5-1 to TRBJ2-7; 10 nucleotides align to TRBD2. Germline CDR1 is SGHRS and CDR2 is YFSETQ. Unmatched junction bases numbered 16, after V lost 3 bases and J lost 7 bases. The CDR3 runs 17 residues.

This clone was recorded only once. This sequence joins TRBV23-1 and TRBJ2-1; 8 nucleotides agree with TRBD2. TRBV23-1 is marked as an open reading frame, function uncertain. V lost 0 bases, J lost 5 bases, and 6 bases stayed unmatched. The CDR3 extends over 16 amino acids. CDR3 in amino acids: CASSQSGAGANNEQFF. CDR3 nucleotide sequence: TGCGCCAGCAGTCAATCGGGAGCGGGAGCCAACAATGAGCAGTTCTTC.

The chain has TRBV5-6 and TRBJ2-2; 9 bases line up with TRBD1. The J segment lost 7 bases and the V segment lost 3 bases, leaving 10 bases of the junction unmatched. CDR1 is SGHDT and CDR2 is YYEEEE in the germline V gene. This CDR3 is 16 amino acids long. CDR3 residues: CASSSNRGRISGELFF. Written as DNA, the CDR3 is TGTGCCAGCAGCTCCAACAGGGGGCGGATTAGCGGGGAGCTGTTTTTT.

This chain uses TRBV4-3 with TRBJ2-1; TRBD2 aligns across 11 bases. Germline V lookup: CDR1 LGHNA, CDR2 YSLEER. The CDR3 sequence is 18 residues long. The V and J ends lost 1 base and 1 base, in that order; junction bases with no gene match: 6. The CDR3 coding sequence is TGCGCCAGCAGCCAAGTCCGCCTAGCGGGAGGTTCCTACAATGAGCAGTTCTTC. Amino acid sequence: CASSQVRLAGGSYNEQFF.

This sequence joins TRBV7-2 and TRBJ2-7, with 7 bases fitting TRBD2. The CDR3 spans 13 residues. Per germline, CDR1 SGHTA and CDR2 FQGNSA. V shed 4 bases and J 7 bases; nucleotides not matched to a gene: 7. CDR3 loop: CASSSSGLQEQYF. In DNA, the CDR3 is TGTGCCAGCAGCTCTAGCGGACTCCAAGAGCAGTACTTC.

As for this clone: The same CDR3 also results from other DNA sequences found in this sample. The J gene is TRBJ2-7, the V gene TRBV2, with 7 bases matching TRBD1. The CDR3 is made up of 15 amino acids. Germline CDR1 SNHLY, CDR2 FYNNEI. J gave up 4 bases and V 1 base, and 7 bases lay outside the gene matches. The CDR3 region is CASSEGAGGSYEQYF. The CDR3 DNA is TGTGCCAGCAGTGAAGGGGCAGGGGGATCGTACGAGCAGTACTTC.

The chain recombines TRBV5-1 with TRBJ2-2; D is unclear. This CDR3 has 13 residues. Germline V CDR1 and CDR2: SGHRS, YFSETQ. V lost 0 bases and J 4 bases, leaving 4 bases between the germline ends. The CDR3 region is CASSLVLTGELFF. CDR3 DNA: TGCGCCAGCAGCTTGGTCCTCACCGGGGAGCTGTTTTTT.

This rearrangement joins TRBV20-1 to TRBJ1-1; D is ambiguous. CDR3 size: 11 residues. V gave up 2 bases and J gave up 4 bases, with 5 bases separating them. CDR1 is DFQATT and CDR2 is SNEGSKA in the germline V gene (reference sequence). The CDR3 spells CSARHFTEAFF. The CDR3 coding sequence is TGCAGTGCTAGACACTTCACTGAAGCTTTCTTT.

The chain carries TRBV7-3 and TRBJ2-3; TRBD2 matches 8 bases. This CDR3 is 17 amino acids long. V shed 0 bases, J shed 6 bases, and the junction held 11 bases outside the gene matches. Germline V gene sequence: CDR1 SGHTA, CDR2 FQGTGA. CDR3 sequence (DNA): TGTGCCAGCAGCTTAACCGGGACTAGTCGCGGGGGGGATACGCAGTATTTT. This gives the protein CASSLTGTSRGGDTQYF.

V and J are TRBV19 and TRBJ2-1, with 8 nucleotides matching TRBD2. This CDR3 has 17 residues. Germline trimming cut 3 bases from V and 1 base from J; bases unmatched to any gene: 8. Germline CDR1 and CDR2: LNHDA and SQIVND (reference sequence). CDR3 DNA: TGTGCCAGTAGTATCCCTCCCAGCGGGAGATCCTACAATGAGCAGTTCTTC. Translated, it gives CASSIPPSGRSYNEQFF.

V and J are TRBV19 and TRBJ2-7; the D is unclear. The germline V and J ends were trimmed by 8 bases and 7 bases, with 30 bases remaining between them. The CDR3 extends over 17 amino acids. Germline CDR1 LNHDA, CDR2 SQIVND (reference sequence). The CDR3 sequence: CASRPRTTAFDSGEQYF. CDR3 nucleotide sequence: TGTGCCAGTCGACCCCGAACTACCGCGTTCGATTCGGGTGAGCAGTACTTC.

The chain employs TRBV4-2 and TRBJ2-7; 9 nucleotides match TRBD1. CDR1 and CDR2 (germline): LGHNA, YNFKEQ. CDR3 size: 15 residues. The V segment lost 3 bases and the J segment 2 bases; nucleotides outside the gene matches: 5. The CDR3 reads CASSQPGQGPYEQYF. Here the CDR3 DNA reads TGTGCCAGCAGCCAGCCGGGACAGGGCCCCTACGAGCAGTACTTC.

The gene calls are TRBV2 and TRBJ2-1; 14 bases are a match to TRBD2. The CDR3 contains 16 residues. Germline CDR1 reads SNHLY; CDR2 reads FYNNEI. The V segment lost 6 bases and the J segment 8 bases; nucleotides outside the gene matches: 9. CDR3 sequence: CASSGRTSGRTDEQFF. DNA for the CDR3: TGTGCCAGCAGCGGACGGACTAGCGGGAGGACCGATGAGCAGTTCTTC.

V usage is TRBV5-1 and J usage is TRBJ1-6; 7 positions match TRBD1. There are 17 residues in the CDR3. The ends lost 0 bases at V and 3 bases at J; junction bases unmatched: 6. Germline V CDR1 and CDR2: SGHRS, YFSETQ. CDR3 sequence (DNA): TGCGCCAGCAGCTTGGCGGGGACAGACGACTATAATTCACCCCTCCACTTT. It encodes CASSLAGTDDYNSPLHF.

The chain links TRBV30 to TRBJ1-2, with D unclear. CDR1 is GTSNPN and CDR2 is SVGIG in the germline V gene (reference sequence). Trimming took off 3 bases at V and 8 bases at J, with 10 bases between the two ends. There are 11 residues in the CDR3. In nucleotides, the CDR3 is TGTGCCTGGAGCCTAGGTGGGGGCTACACCTTC. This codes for CAWSLGGGYTF.